This T cell receptor (beta chain) was recovered during a study of blood T cell repertoires in COVID-19. The overall study: Italy, Spain and the United States were the sources of the convalescent and acute COVID-19 samples. PBMCs, B-cell-depleted T cells, or T cells were the source of the cDNA or gDNA that made up the material.

V was shortened by 0 bases and J by 0 bases, with 15 bases between the two germline ends. The CDR3 contains 17 residues. The germline V gene encodes CDR1 SGHRS and CDR2 YFSETQ. Assay used: immunoSEQ multiplex PCR; TCRdb lists only in-frame clones, some missing. This table has roughly 250,000 clones, around 90% appearing once. The participants were between about 18 and 90 years old and came from roughly 25 US areas. Participants reported their clinical history, and cohort assignment relied on those reports. This receptor was taken from a middle-aged man who had been exposed to COVID-19. V and J are TRBV5-1 and TRBJ1-1; D uncertain. The sample comprised PBMCs or T cells enriched from blood (not recorded which). The CDR3 reads CASSLGPQLLLNTEAFF. The CDR3 DNA is TGCGCCAGCAGCTTGGGCCCCCAACTTTTATTGAACACTGAAGCTTTCTTT.